The 10 T cell receptor beta chains listed next were all sequenced from one sample in a study of spatial heterogeneity in lung cancer. TCRdb reanalysed the 5' RACE reads using MiXCR and keeps one entry per CDR3 protein. The sample holds about 47,000 distinct CDR3 sequences, 10% to 15% seen once. The time point here: sample taken at primary tumor resection. No cells were sorted before sequencing. The whole RNA sequenced was extracted from tumor, nontumor lung or frozen PBMC. The material sequenced was PBMCs, taken at surgery. The receptors derive from a female donor with early-stage non-small cell lung cancer.

This clonotype appeared a few times. The rearrangement joins TRBV5-1 to TRBJ2-3; 10 bases are shared with TRBD2. Trimming removed 0 bases from V and 10 bases from J; junction bases left unmatched: 8. The CDR3 loop spans 15 amino acids. The V gene's germline CDR1 is SGHRS and CDR2 YFSETQ. CDR3 region: CASSLGSGGASAQYF. CDR3 coding DNA: TGCGCCAGCAGCTTGGGAAGCGGGGGGGCTTCGGCGCAGTATTTT.

This clonotype came up many times. The chain couples TRBV18 to TRBJ2-7; D unresolved. Per the germline V gene, CDR1 is KGHSH and CDR2 is LQKENI. V gave up 3 bases and J gave up 1 base, with 22 bases separating them. The CDR3 consists of 18 residues. The CDR3 nucleotides are TGTGCCAGCTCACCTGCCTTTTTGACTCCCTCTTCATCCTACGAGCAGTACTTC. This encodes CASSPAFLTPSSSYEQYF.

This clonotype was counted a few times. The V call is TRBV7-8, the J call TRBJ2-3; no clear D. V lost 2 bases to trimming and J lost 6 bases, with 9 bases between them. The CDR3 runs to 13 residues. The germline V gene encodes CDR1 SGHVS and CDR2 FQNEAQ. The CDR3 DNA sequence: TGTGCCAGCAGCTTACCGCGGTCGGATACGCAGTATTTT. This translates into CASSLPRSDTQYF.

This clonotype was seen only a few times. This chain links TRBV7-2 with TRBJ2-1; 7 nucleotides match TRBD2. V dropped 5 bases and J dropped 9; count of bases not matched to a gene: 10. CDR1 is SGHTA, CDR2 FQGNSA, per germline. This CDR3 region has 14 residues. The CDR3, as DNA: TGTGCCAGCAGCCCGATTCGAGGCGGGGGTGAGCAGTTCTTC. This translates into CASSPIRGGGEQFF.

This clonotype came up a few times. This rearrangement joins TRBV2 to TRBJ2-7; 8 bases map to TRBD1. Germline V lookup: CDR1 SNHLY, CDR2 FYNNEI. J lost 3 bases, V lost 10 bases, and 14 bases had no gene match. This CDR3 spans 15 amino acids. The CDR3 is CAIRTGQEAIYEQYF. CDR3 DNA: TGTGCCATCCGGACAGGGCAGGAGGCAATCTACGAGCAGTACTTC.

The chain is built from TRBV20-1 and TRBJ2-2, with D tentatively TRBD2 (5 bases). The germline V and J ends were trimmed by 6 bases and 3 bases, with 11 bases remaining between them. Germline V lookup: CDR1 DFQATT, CDR2 SNEGSKA (reference sequence). The CDR3 spans 13 residues. The CDR3 region is CSATRGYTGELFF. DNA of the CDR3: TGCAGTGCAACCCGGGGTTACACCGGGGAGCTGTTTTTT.

This clonotype showed up just a few times. The chain is built from TRBV28 and TRBJ1-6; 7 bases are shared with TRBD1. V gave up 6 bases and J gave up 9 bases; unmatched junction bases: 11. This CDR3 comprises 15 residues. Looked up from germline, CDR1 is MDHEN and CDR2 is SYDVKM. CDR3: CASSPGQGGGSPLHF. The DNA of the CDR3 is TGTGCCAGCAGCCCGGGCCAAGGGGGCGGTTCACCCCTCCACTTT.

This clonotype has more than one count but fewer than ten. The chain combines TRBV5-1 with TRBJ2-1; the match to TRBD2 covers 7 bases. J lost 7 bases, V lost 3 bases, and 7 bases had no gene match. CDR1 and CDR2 (germline): SGHRS, YFSETQ. The CDR3 loop spans 14 amino acids. The CDR3: CASSSQGRGNEQFF. Written as DNA, the CDR3 is TGCGCCAGCAGCTCCCAAGGGCGGGGGAATGAGCAGTTCTTC.

This clonotype was recorded at least ten times. As DNA, the CDR3 is TGCGCCAGCAGCTTGGCCTTAGCGGGGGCCACAGATACGCAGTATTTT. Amino acid sequence: CASSLALAGATDTQYF. This rearrangement joins TRBV5-1 to TRBJ2-3, with TRBD2 matching over 9 bases. CDR3 length: 16 amino acids. Per the germline V gene, CDR1 is SGHRS and CDR2 is YFSETQ. With V trimmed by 0 bases and J by 2 bases, 4 bases remained unmatched.

This clonotype was detected only a few times. The J gene is TRBJ2-7, the V gene TRBV7-6, with D possibly being TRBD2 (5 bases). Germline lookup yields CDR1 SGHVS and CDR2 FNYEAQ. Trimming pared 5 bases from V and 7 bases from J, leaving 18 bases between. There are 14 residues in the CDR3. This CDR3 is CASSPRGRVEEQYF. CDR3 nucleotides: TGTGCCAGCAGCCCCCGCGGGCGAGTTGAAGAGCAGTACTTC.